What follows is one T cell receptor (beta chain) and its context. The sample belongs to a study of blood T cell repertoires in COVID-19. The wider study: Sources were T cells, B-cell-depleted T cells, or PBMCs; the material itself was cDNA or gDNA.

The V gene's germline CDR1 is SGHRS and CDR2 YFSETQ. The germline V and J ends were trimmed by 0 bases and 3 bases, with 13 bases remaining between them. The CDR3 is made up of 15 amino acids. In the authors' workflow: Amplification from reference gene primers served as the basis for estimated nucleated cell counts. The assay was immunoSEQ multiplex PCR, and TCRdb's table has in-frame clones only and misses some. Clone size and the V and J calls come from that table; the DNA yielded D and trimming. The table has approximately 170,000 clones, about 82% seen once. This receptor was taken from a woman of 80 years or more with COVID-19, enrolled during active disease. The sample comprised peripheral blood. The V and J genes are TRBV5-1 and TRBJ2-7; D unresolved. CDR3 loop: CASSLATAELYEQYF. The CDR3 nucleotides are TGCGCCAGCAGCTTGGCCACAGCTGAACTCTACGAGCAGTACTTC.